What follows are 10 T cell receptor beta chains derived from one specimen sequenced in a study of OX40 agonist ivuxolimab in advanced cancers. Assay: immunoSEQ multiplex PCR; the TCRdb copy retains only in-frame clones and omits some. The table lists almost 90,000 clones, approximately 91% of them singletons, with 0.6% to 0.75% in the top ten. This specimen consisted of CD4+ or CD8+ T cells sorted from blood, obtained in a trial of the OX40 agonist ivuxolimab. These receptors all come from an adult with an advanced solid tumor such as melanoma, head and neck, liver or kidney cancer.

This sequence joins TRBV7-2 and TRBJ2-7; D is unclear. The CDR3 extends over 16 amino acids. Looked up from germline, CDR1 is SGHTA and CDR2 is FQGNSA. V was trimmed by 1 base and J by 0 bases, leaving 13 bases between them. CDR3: CASSLESTSSSYEQYF. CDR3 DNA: TGTGCCAGCAGCTTAGAGAGCACCTCGAGCTCCTACGAGCAGTACTTC.

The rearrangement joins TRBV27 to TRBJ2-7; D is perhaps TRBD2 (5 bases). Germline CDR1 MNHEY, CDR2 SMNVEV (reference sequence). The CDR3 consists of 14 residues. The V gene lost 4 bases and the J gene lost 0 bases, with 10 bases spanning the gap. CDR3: CASSSRESSYEQYF. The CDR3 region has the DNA TGTGCCAGCAGTTCTCGGGAAAGCTCCTACGAGCAGTACTTC.

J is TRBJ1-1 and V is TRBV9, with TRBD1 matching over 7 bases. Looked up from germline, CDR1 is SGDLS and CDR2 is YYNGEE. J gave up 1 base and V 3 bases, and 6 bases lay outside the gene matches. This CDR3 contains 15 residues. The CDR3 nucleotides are TGTGCCAGCAGCGCCGTTGGGACAGCGAACACTGAAGCTTTCTTT. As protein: CASSAVGTANTEAFF.

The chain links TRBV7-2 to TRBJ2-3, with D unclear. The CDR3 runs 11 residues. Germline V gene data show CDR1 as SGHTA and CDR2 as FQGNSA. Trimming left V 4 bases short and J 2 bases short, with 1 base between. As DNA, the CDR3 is TGTGCCAGCAGCTACACAGATACGCAGTATTTT. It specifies CASSYTDTQYF.

CDR3 sequence: CASSPFDRGEQFF. CDR3 DNA sequence: TGTGCCAGCAGCCCCTTTGACCGGGGTGAGCAGTTCTTC. The gene calls are TRBV2 and TRBJ2-1, with D tentatively TRBD2 (5 bases). The CDR3 has 13 amino acids. The V end was cut by 6 bases, the J end by 9 bases, with 15 bases between. Germline V gene data show CDR1 as SNHLY and CDR2 as FYNNEI.

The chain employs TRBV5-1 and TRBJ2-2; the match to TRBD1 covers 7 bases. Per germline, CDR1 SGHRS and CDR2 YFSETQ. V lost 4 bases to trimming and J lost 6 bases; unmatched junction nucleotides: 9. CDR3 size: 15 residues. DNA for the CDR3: TGCGCCAGCAGCCAAACACAGGGGAATGCCGGGGAGCTGTTTTTT. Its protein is CASSQTQGNAGELFF. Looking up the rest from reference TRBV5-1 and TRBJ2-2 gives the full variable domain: KAGVTQTPRYLIKTRGQQVTLSCSPISGHRSVSWYQQTPGQGLQFLFEYFSETQRNKGNFPGRFSGRQFSNSRSEMNVSTLELGDSALYLCASSQTQGNAGELFFGEGSRLTVL.

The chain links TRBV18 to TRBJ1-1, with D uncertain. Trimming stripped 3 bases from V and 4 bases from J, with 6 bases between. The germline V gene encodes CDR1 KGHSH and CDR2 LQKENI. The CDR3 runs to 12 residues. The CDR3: CASSPVGTEAFF. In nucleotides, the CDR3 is TGTGCCAGCTCACCGGTTGGCACTGAAGCTTTCTTT.

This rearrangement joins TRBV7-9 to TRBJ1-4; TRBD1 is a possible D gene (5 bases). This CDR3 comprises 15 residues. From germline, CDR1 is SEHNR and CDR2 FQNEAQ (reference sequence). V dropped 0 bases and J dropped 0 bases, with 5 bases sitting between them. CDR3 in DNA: TGTGCCAGCAGCTTAGCGGACACAACTAATGAAAAACTGTTTTTT. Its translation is CASSLADTTNEKLFF.

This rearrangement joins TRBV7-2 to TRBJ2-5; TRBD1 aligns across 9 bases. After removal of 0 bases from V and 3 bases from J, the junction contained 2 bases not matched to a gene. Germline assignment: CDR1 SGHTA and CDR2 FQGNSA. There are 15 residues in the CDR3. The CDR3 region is CASSLAWTGEETQYF. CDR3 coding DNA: TGTGCCAGCAGCTTAGCGTGGACAGGGGAAGAGACCCAGTACTTC.

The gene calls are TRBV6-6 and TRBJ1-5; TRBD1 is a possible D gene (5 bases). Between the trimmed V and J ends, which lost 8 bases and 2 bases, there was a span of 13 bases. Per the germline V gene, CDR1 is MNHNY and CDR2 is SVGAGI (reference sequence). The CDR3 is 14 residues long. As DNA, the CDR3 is TGTGCCAGCTCTACTATGGGGGGCAATCAGCCCCAGCATTTT. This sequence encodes CASSTMGGNQPQHF.